The entry that follows covers one TCR beta chain sequence. Its antigen is currently unknown. This entry comes from a study of blood T cells in healthy people across ages. The wider study: Template switching captured about one barcoded beta molecule per two T cells. Study-level findings and limits: Both naive CD4+ cell counts and diversity were greater in long-lived donors than in aged donors.

It was with a sample-barcoded 5' primer and a J-beta primer mix that a second PCR of roughly 7 to 11 cycles was run. Samples each returned at least 2.5 million CDR3-containing paired-end reads. TCRdb independently ran MiXCR on the 5' RACE reads; one entry per CDR3 protein. This sample carries around 1,800,000 distinct CDR3 sequences, around 40% of them seen once, and the ten largest clones take about 23%. Germline CDR1 is SGDLS and CDR2 is YYNGEE. CDR3 size: 14 residues. Deletions cut 0 bases from V and 8 bases from J, with 12 bases between. The TCR comes from a human donor in good health. The chain carries TRBV9 and TRBJ2-1, with a tentative D call TRBD1 (6 bases). Input material: blood. CDR3 protein: CASSVEDRLYEQFF. As DNA, the CDR3 is TGTGCCAGCAGCGTAGAGGACAGACTCTATGAGCAGTTCTTC.